Sequencing of this TCR beta chain was carried out in a study of T cells in localized non-small cell lung cancer. The repertoire was sequenced with immunoSEQ multiplex PCR; TCRdb's copy has only in-frame clones and lacks some. Here the sample spans under 45,000 clones, approximately 80% being singletons. Points on this clone: What it binds is not known.

General study results and limits: Tumor showed lower T cell clonality than uninvolved adjacent lung, where it was highest. Adjacent lung tissue had a median approximately 57 of the top 100 clones found in the tumor. Patients showing higher blood T cell density tended to see longer overall survival.

The source is a man aged 40-75 years with stage II lung adenocarcinoma. The sequencing here drew on PBMCs, taken before any cancer treatment.

CDR3 amino acids: CASSQDRSVQGRQPQHF. The DNA of the CDR3 is TGCGCCAGCAGCCAAGATCGATCGGTCCAGGGGAGGCAGCCCCAGCATTTT. The gene calls are TRBV4-1 and TRBJ1-5; tentative D call: TRBD1 (6 bases). There are 17 residues in the CDR3. V lost 0 bases, J lost 7 bases, and 19 bases lay in between. Germline CDR1 MGHRA, CDR2 YSYEKL.